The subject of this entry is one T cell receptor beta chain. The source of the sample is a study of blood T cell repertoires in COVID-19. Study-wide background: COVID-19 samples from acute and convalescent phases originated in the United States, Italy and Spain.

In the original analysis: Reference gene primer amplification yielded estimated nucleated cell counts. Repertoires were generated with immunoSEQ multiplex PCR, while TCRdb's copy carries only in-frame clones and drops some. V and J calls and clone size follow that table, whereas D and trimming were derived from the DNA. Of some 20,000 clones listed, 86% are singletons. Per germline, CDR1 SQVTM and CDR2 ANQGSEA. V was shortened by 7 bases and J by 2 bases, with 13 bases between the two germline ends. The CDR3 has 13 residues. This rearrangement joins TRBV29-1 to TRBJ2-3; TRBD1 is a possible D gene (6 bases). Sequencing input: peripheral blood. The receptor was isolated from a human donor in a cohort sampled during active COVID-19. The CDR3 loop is CSGRQDTTDTQYF. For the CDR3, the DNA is TGCAGCGGTCGACAGGATACCACAGATACGCAGTATTTT.